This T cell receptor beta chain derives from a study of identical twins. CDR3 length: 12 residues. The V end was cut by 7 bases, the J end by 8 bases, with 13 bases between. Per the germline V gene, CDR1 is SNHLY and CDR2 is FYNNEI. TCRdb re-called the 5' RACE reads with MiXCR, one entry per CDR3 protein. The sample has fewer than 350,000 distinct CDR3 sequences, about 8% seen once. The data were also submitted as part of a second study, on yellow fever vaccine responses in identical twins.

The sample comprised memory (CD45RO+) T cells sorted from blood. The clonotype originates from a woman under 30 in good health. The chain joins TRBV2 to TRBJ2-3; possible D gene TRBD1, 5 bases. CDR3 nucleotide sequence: TGTGCCAGCATTTTTCAGGGCGGTACGCAGTATTTT. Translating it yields CASIFQGGTQYF.